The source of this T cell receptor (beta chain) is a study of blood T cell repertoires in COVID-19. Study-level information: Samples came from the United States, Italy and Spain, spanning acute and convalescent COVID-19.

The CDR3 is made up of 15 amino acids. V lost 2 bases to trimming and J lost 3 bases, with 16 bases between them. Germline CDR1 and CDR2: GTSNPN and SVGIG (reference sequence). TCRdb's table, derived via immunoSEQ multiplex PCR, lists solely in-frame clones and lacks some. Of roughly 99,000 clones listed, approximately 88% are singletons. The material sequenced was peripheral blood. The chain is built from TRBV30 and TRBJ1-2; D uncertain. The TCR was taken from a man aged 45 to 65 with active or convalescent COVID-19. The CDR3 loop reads CAWSPPTWSDYGYTF. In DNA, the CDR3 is TGTGCCTGGAGTCCCCCTACATGGAGTGACTATGGCTACACCTTC.